A selection of T cell receptor beta chains follows, all from one sample in a study of blood T cell repertoires in COVID-19. Produced via immunoSEQ multiplex PCR; TCRdb's table is partial and in-frame only. The data contain 250,000 or so clones, roughly 84% of them singletons. The sequencing input was peripheral blood. The receptors derive from a man aged 60-69 years with acute or convalescent COVID-19. CDR3s include the opening cysteine and the closing phenylalanine or tryptophan. Not every row has a clone size; where given, it reads once, few, many or a size class.

clone size: -
V gene: TRBV18
CDR3 protein: CASSTGTGYEQYF

clone size: -
V gene: TRBV2
CDR3 protein: CASSEASIAGDNEQFF

clone size: -
V gene: TRBV11-2
CDR3 protein: CASSTTGTPLRNYGYTF

clone size: -
V gene: TRBV10-1
CDR3 protein: CASSETSGRADNEQFF

clone size: few
V gene: TRBV19
CDR3 protein: CASSIRLVAGTPYEQYF

clone size: -
V gene: TRBV9
CDR3 protein: CASSLSSYNEQFF

clone size: -
V gene: TRBV2
CDR3 protein: CASSDGTEYYGYTF

clone size: -
V gene: TRBV28
CDR3 protein: CASSPAPGQGNTGELFF

clone size: -
V gene: TRBV3-1/TRBV3-2
CDR3 protein: CASSQESTGNYEQYF

clone size: -
V gene: TRBV7-6
CDR3 protein: CASSLQPGTGGYEQYF

clone size: -
V gene: TRBV6-5
CDR3 protein: CASSYSTSGGYNEQFF

clone size: -
V gene: TRBV6-6
CDR3 protein: CASTSSGANVLTF

clone size: -
V gene: TRBV5-6
CDR3 protein: CASSFDQRGYTF

clone size: few
V gene: TRBV19
CDR3 protein: CASSIGSTSATEAFF

clone size: -
V gene: TRBV4-2
CDR3 protein: CASSLQTGNEQFF

clone size: few
V gene: TRBV12-3/TRBV12-4
CDR3 protein: CASSFVGIEQFF

clone size: -
V gene: TRBV19
CDR3 protein: CASSISREDEQYF

clone size: -
V gene: TRBV30
CDR3 protein: CAWRASGGVQTQYF

clone size: -
V gene: TRBV6-1
CDR3 protein: CASSEVGGTVRNTIYF

clone size: -
V gene: TRBV7-9
CDR3 protein: CASSTRAPLVQNTGELFF

clone size: -
V gene: TRBV5-1
CDR3 protein: CASSLDSGTEAFF

clone size: few
V gene: TRBV5-5
CDR3 protein: CASSWTGSYGYTF

clone size: few
V gene: TRBV28
CDR3 protein: CASRRAGGPGEQYF

clone size: -
V gene: TRBV7-2
CDR3 protein: CASSLMASGGTYEQYF

clone size: -
V gene: TRBV7-3
CDR3 protein: CASSHSLGLAGGNNEQFF

clone size: -
V gene: TRBV4-2
CDR3 protein: CASSQLKVSEQFF

clone size: -
V gene: TRBV10-3
CDR3 protein: CAIRGTGGGAGELFF

clone size: -
V gene: TRBV18
CDR3 protein: CASSPSLGNPEYEQYF

clone size: -
V gene: TRBV5-1
CDR3 protein: CASSLVAGVYEQYF

clone size: once
V gene: TRBV6-5
CDR3 protein: CASSSGQGRLHEQYF